These 18 T cell receptor beta chains came from one sample sequenced in a study of T cell changes during pregnancy in multiple sclerosis. Some clones are missing from TCRdb's copy, which holds only in-frame ones; the method was immunoSEQ multiplex PCR. The sample lists 75,000 to 95,000 clones; roughly 90% were seen once. The sequenced sample was peripheral blood, obtained in the first trimester of pregnancy. The receptor source for this set is a female donor with multiple sclerosis, enrolled in a pregnancy study.

V and J are TRBV29-1 and TRBJ2-1; D might be TRBD1 (5 bases). V was pared by 7 bases and J by 3 bases, with 13 bases between. Germline V gene data show CDR1 as SQVTM and CDR2 as ANQGSEA. CDR3 length: 13 amino acids. The CDR3, as DNA: TGCAGCGCCGCCGAGGACAACTACAATGAGCAGTTCTTC. Its protein is CSAAEDNYNEQFF.

J is TRBJ2-7 and V is TRBV6-5, with TRBD1 identical over 8 bases. V was clipped by 2 bases and J by 4 bases; unmatched bases: 7. The germline V gene encodes CDR1 MNHEY and CDR2 SVGAGI. The CDR3 sequence is 15 residues long. The DNA of the CDR3 is TGTGCCAGCAGTTACGGGCAGGGGGCGACGTACGAGCAGTACTTC. Translated, it gives CASSYGQGATYEQYF.

The chain links TRBV21-1 to TRBJ2-7; no DNA check was done on the table's D call, TRBD2. TRBV21-1 has pseudogene status. CDR3 length: 15 amino acids. The CDR3: CASSIRTSGSREQYF. The CDR3 bases are TGTGCCAGCAGCATACGGACTAGCGGGAGTAGAGAGCAGTACTTC.

In its sample, this clone was seen once. The CDR3: CASSQGNTEAFF. The DNA of the CDR3 is TGTGCCAGCAGTCAGGGGAACACTGAAGCTTTCTTT. The V gene is TRBV6-6, the J gene TRBJ1-1, with D maybe TRBD1 (5 bases). CDR1 and CDR2 (germline): MNHNY, SVGAGI (reference sequence). Deletions cut 5 bases from V and 1 base from J, with 5 bases between. The CDR3 totals 12 residues.

The rearrangement uses TRBV6-5 and TRBJ1-2; weak D call: TRBD1 (5 bases). CDR1 is MNHEY, CDR2 SVGAGI, per germline. The CDR3 length is 15 residues. Deletions cut 6 bases from V and 0 bases from J, with 14 bases between. CDR3 DNA sequence: TGTGCCAGCAGCCCCCCCAGGGCACCTAACTATGGCTACACCTTC. This sequence encodes CASSPPRAPNYGYTF.

The genes are TRBV5-4 and TRBJ2-5; TRBD2 matches 7 bases. The V gene end was trimmed by 4 bases and the J gene end by 0 bases; junction bases not matched to a gene: 12. From germline, CDR1 is SGHNT and CDR2 YYREEE (reference sequence). The CDR3 length is 17 residues. In DNA form, the CDR3 reads TGTGCCAGCAGCCCCAAGAAAGCGGGGCTAAACCAAGAGACCCAGTACTTC. Amino acid sequence: CASSPKKAGLNQETQYF. Supplemented by reference TRBV5-4 and TRBJ2-5, the full variable domain reads ETGVTQSPTHLIKTRGQQVTLRCSSQSGHNTVSWYQQALGQGPQFIFQYYREEENGRGNFPPRFSGLQFPNYSSELNVNALELDDSALYLCASSPKKAGLNQETQYFGPGTRLLVL.

The gene calls are TRBV27 and TRBJ2-2; tentative D call: TRBD1 (6 bases). The V gene lost 6 bases and the J gene lost 1 base, with 18 bases spanning the gap. The germline gives CDR1 MNHEY, CDR2 SMNVEV (reference sequence). This CDR3 has 17 residues. The CDR3 loop is CASSYSPGHMNTGELFF. In DNA, the CDR3 is TGTGCCAGCAGCTATTCCCCGGGACATATGAACACCGGGGAGCTGTTTTTT.

V usage is TRBV13 and J usage is TRBJ2-3; D gene unclear. Germline V gene sequence: CDR1 PRHDT, CDR2 FYEKMQ (reference sequence). This CDR3 has 16 residues. V was shortened by 0 bases and J by 1 base, with 11 bases between the two germline ends. CDR3 bases: TGTGCCAGCAGCTTAGGTGACTCCGACGGCACAGATACGCAGTATTTT. This translates into CASSLGDSDGTDTQYF. Together with reference TRBV13 and TRBJ2-3, the CDR3 gives the full variable domain: AAGVIQSPRHLIKEKRETATLKCYPIPRHDTVYWYQQGPGQDPQFLISFYEKMQSDKGSIPDRFSAQQFSDYHSELNMSSLELGDSALYFCASSLGDSDGTDTQYFGPGTRLTVL.

This rearrangement joins TRBV6-5 to TRBJ2-5, with D perhaps TRBD1 (6 bases). The germline V gene encodes CDR1 MNHEY and CDR2 SVGAGI. CDR3 length equals 13 residues. Trimming took 6 bases from V and 2 from J, leaving 10 bases between them. The CDR3 nucleotides read TGTGCCAGCAGCGCGACAGGACAAGAGACCCAGTACTTC. Translating gives CASSATGQETQYF.

This chain joins TRBV25-1 and TRBJ2-4; 7 nucleotides line up with TRBD1. Germline V gene sequence: CDR1 MGHDK, CDR2 SYGVNS. CDR3 length: 17 residues. V lost 0 bases and J lost 1; bases outside the gene matches: 6. The DNA for the CDR3 is TGTGCCAGCAGTGAATATCGGCAGGGGGAGGCCAAAAACATTCAGTACTTC. This gives the protein CASSEYRQGEAKNIQYF.

This clone was counted once. This chain links TRBV2 with TRBJ2-5, with 13 bases identical to TRBD2. The V gene's germline CDR1 is SNHLY and CDR2 FYNNEI. The CDR3 length is 17 residues. J was trimmed by 4 bases and V by 3 bases; bases with no gene match: 8. The CDR3 DNA is TGTGCCAGCAGTGAGACTCGACTAGCGGGAGGCAGAGAGACCCAGTACTTC. This translates into CASSETRLAGGRETQYF.

This chain's CDR3 is CASEPGQGALEQYF. CDR3 nucleotide sequence: TGTGCCAGCGAACCAGGGCAGGGGGCACTCGAGCAGTACTTC. The V and J genes are TRBV6-1 and TRBJ2-7; 8 bases fit TRBD1. The CDR3 covers 14 residues. CDR1 is MNHNS, CDR2 SASEGT, per germline. The J segment lost 6 bases and the V segment lost 8 bases, leaving 12 bases of the junction unmatched.

The chain combines TRBV14 with TRBJ2-7, with a tentative D call TRBD1 (8 bases). Germline V lookup: CDR1 SGHDN, CDR2 FVKESK. Deletions cut 1 base from V and 5 bases from J, with 21 bases between. The CDR3 is made up of 17 amino acids. Here the CDR3 DNA reads TGTGCCAGCAGCCAAGCGGGGGGAGCAGGACAGGGACACGAGCAGTACTTC. Its protein is CASSQAGGAGQGHEQYF.

The count of this clone is one. The genes are TRBV7-9 and TRBJ2-1; 7 nucleotides align to TRBD1. V shed 5 bases and J 7 bases; nucleotides not matched to a gene: 5. The CDR3 consists of 13 residues. Germline loops: CDR1 SEHNR, CDR2 FQNEAQ (reference sequence). CDR3 protein: CASSKQGWNEQFF. The CDR3 region has the DNA TGTGCCAGCAGCAAACAGGGGTGGAATGAGCAGTTCTTC.

The genes are TRBV5-5 and TRBJ1-2; maybe TRBD1 (5 bases). The length of the CDR3 is 14 residues. Trimming left V 0 bases short and J 7 bases short, with 13 bases between. CDR1 SGHKS and CDR2 YYEKEE come from the germline V gene (reference sequence). The CDR3 DNA follows: TGTGCCAGCAGCTTGGGGAGGGGCCCGGCTGGCTACACCTTC. Protein product: CASSLGRGPAGYTF.

The V call is TRBV15, the J call TRBJ2-7; 7 nucleotides agree with TRBD1. Germline CDR1 is LNHNV and CDR2 is YYDKDF (reference sequence). The J segment lost 3 bases and the V segment lost 3 bases, leaving 5 bases of the junction unmatched. The CDR3 runs 14 residues. CDR3 in amino acids: CATSSVDRDYEQYF. The CDR3 region has the DNA TGTGCCACCAGCAGCGTCGACAGGGACTACGAGCAGTACTTC. Looking up the rest from reference TRBV15 and TRBJ2-7 gives the full variable domain: DAMVIQNPRYQVTQFGKPVTLSCSQTLNHNVMYWYQQKSSQAPKLLFHYYDKDFNNEADTPDNFQSRRPNTSFCFLDIRSPGLGDTAMYLCATSSVDRDYEQYFGPGTRLTVT.

This clone was seen more than once but under ten times. The sample holds other DNA sequences that translate to the same CDR3. The chain recombines TRBV6-5 with TRBJ1-3, with D hard to call. The CDR3 sequence is 13 residues long. V lost 6 bases and J lost 0, with 6 bases in between. Per germline, CDR1 MNHEY and CDR2 SVGAGI. The DNA for the CDR3 is TGTGCCAGCAGCCGTAGCTCTGGAAACACCATATATTTT. As protein: CASSRSSGNTIYF.

This clone showed up just once. J is TRBJ2-7 and V is TRBV2; possible D gene TRBD1, 5 bases. V was pared by 5 bases and J by 4 bases, with 12 bases between. The CDR3 contains 13 residues. In germline, CDR1 is SNHLY, CDR2 FYNNEI. CDR3 loop: CASSRGMEYEQYF. The CDR3 nucleotides read TGTGCCAGCAGTAGGGGAATGGAGTACGAGCAGTACTTC.